This TCR beta chain originates from a study of cytomegalovirus exposure and HLA in healthy donors. Overall study results and limits: A prior analysis recorded that most TCR beta V segments were productive about 87% or about 30% of the time. A highly shared variant cluster was judged a likely technical artifact. It was reportedly the case that the classifier diagnosed cytomegalovirus status with high specificity and sensitivity. HLA allele associations emerged for about 16,000 TCR beta sequences in a later analysis, at 0.05 false discovery rate.

Both 60 Vbeta primers and 13 Jbeta primers went into the PCR. The method was immunoSEQ multiplex PCR; TCRdb's version includes in-frame clones alone and lacks a portion of them. The sample includes 50,000 or so clones, approximately 85% of them seen just once. The J segment lost 8 bases and the V segment lost 6 bases, leaving 9 bases of the junction unmatched. The CDR3 has 15 residues. In germline, CDR1 is MDHEN, CDR2 SYDVKM. In the case of this clone: The antigen is undetermined.

The source of this sequence is a boy between 10 and 17 years old in good health and CMV-seropositive. The chain uses TRBV28 and TRBJ2-1, with 11 nucleotides matching TRBD2. The material sequenced was PBMCs. CDR3 bases: TGTGCCAGCAGCCAACTGACTAGCGGGAAGTATGAGCAGTTCTTC. Translation: CASSQLTSGKYEQFF.